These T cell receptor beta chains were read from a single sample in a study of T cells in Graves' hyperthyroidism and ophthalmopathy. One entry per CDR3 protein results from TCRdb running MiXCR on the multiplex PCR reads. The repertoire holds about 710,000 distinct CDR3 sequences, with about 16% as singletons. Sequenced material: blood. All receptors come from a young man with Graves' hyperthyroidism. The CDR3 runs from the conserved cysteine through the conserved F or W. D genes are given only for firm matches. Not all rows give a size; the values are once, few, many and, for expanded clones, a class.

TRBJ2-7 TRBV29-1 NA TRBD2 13 TGCAGCGTTGAGGTTAGCGGGTCGTACGAGCAGTACTTC CSVEVSGSYEQYF
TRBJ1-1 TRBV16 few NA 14 TGTGCCAGCAGCCAATGGGGGCCGGGCGCTGAAGCTTTCTTT CASSQWGPGAEAFF
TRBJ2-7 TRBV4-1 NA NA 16 TGCGCCAGCAGCCAAGATCGACACTCTCTCGTCAATGAGCAGTACTTC CASSQDRHSLVNEQYF
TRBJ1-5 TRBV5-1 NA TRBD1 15 TGCGCCAGCAGCTTGACAGGGGGGATGGGTCAGCCCCAGCATTTT CASSLTGGMGQPQHF
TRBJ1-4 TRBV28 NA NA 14 TGTGCCAGCAGTCCCCTCCCCGGACAGCATTCGACTCTTTTT CASSPLPGQHSTLF
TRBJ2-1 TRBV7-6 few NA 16 TGTGCCAGCAGGCTTGGGCCGTGGAGCTCCTACAATGAGCAGTTCTTC CASRLGPWSSYNEQFF
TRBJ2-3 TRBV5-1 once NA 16 TGCGCCAGCAGCTTTTCCTCCCTAGCTCGCCCAGATACGCAGTATTTT CASSFSSLARPDTQYF
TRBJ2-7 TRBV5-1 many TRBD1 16 TGCGCCAGCAGCTTGCGCACCGGGACAGGAGCCTACGAGCAGTACTTC CASSLRTGTGAYEQYF
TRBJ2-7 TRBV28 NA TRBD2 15 TGTGCCAGCAGTTCCGGGACTAGCGGGAACTACGAGCAGTACTTC CASSSGTSGNYEQYF
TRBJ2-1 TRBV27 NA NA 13 TGTGCCAGCAGTTCCCTCGACGGGACAAAGCAGTTCTTC CASSSLDGTKQFF
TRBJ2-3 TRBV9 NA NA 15 TGTGCCAGCAGTTTAAGGGGGAGACGCACAGATACGCAGTATTTT CASSLRGRRTDTQYF
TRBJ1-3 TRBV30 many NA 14 TGTGCCTGGAGTGTACCGTCCTCTGGAAACACCATATATTTT CAWSVPSSGNTIYF
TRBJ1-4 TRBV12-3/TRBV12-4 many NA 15 TGTGCCAGCAGTCCCCAACAAAGCCCCAATGAAAAACTGTTTTTT CASSPQQSPNEKLFF
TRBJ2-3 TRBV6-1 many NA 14 TGTGCCAGCAGTGTTAGCGTTAGCACAGATACGCAGTATTTT CASSVSVSTDTQYF
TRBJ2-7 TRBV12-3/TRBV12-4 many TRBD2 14 TGTGCCAGCAACGAGCGGGGAGCAATCTACGAGCAGTACTTC CASNERGAIYEQYF
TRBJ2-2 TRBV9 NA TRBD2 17 TGTGCCAGCAGCCCCAACGGCCTAGCGGCAAACACCGGGGAGCTGTTTTTT CASSPNGLAANTGELFF
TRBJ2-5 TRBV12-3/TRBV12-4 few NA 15 TGTGCCAGCAGTTCCCCCTCGGGAGACAGGGAGACCCAGTACTTC CASSSPSGDRETQYF
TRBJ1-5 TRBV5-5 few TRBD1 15 TGTGCCAGCAGCTTGGAGGGACAGAAGAATCAGCCCCAGCATTTT CASSLEGQKNQPQHF
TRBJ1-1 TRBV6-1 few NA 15 TGTGCCAGCGGAGAGGCCGGCGGACTGAACACTGAAGCTTTCTTT CASGEAGGLNTEAFF
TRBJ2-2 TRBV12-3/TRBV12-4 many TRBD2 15 TGTGCCAGCAGACTAGCGGGAGGATTAACCGGGGAGCTGTTTTTT CASRLAGGLTGELFF
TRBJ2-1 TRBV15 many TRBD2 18 TGTGCCACCAGCAGAGACGGTTGGCGGGAGGTCGAGTACAATGAGCAGTTCTTC CATSRDGWREVEYNEQFF
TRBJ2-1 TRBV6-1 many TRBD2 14 TGTGCCAGCGCGCGACTAGCGGGAAACAATGAGCAGTTCTTC CASARLAGNNEQFF
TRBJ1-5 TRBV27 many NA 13 TGTGCCAGCAGTTTAATGCAGAATCAGCCCCAGCATTTT CASSLMQNQPQHF
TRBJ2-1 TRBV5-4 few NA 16 TGTGCCAGCAGCCCTGGCGGTGGCAATTTCGACAATGAGCAGTTCTTC CASSPGGGNFDNEQFF
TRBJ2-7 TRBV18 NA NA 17 TGTGCCAGCTCACTCACTTTAGTAGGGGAGAGGGCCTACGAGCAGTACTTC CASSLTLVGERAYEQYF
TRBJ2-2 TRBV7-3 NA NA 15 TGTGCCAGCAGCTTACAAGGCCCGAACACCGGGGAGCTGTTTTTT CASSLQGPNTGELFF
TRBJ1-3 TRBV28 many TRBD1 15 TGTGCCAGCATTGGAGAGGGGGCAGGTGGAAACACCATATATTTT CASIGEGAGGNTIYF
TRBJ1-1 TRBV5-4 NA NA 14 TGTGCCAGCAGTCGTCTCCCTGGGCAGACTGAAGCTTTCTTT CASSRLPGQTEAFF
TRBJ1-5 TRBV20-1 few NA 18 TGCAGTGCTCAACCACCCTTCGGGTTCAGTTATAGCAATCAGCCCCAGCATTTT CSAQPPFGFSYSNQPQHF
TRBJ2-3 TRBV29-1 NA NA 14 TGCAGCGTAATTATGTGGCGAGCTACAGATACGCAGTATTTT CSVIMWRATDTQYF
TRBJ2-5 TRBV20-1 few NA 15 TGCAGTGCTAGTACCGGGACGGACTTCCAAGAGACCCAGTACTTC CSASTGTDFQETQYF
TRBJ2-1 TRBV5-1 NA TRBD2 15 TGCGCCAGCAGCTCGTTAGCGGGAGGGATCAATGAGCAGTTCTTC CASSSLAGGINEQFF